Listed below are T cell receptor beta chains from one sample, sequenced in a study of PD-L1 blockade in urothelial cancer. TCRdb's copy holds only in-frame clones and misses some; the assay was immunoSEQ multiplex PCR. The sample includes some 38,000 clones, over 80% seen only once; the top ten take roughly 15%. The sequenced sample was PBMCs, obtained around atezolizumab (anti-PD-L1) treatment. Source of these receptors: a man aged 80 or over with urothelial cancer. CDR3s include the opening cysteine and the closing phenylalanine or tryptophan. The order of the fields is CDR3 DNA, CDR3 protein, clone size, D gene, V gene, J gene, CDR3 length. A D gene is named only where the DNA matches it firmly. The size entry is marked missing in some rows and otherwise reads once, few, many or a size class.

DNA: TGTGCCAGCATGAGGGAAAGGAACACCGGGGAGCTGTTTTTT
CDR3: CASMRERNTGELFF
size: NA
D: NA
V: TRBV6-5
J: TRBJ2-2
length: 14

DNA: TGCGCCAGCAGCCAAGATCCGGGACAGGGAGGGGGGGACACTGAAGCTTTCTTT
CDR3: CASSQDPGQGGGDTEAFF
size: NA
D: TRBD1
V: TRBV4-1
J: TRBJ1-1
length: 18

DNA: TGTGCCAGCAGCTTAGCGGGGTTTAATGAGCAGTTCTTC
CDR3: CASSLAGFNEQFF
size: NA
D: NA
V: TRBV11-3
J: TRBJ2-1
length: 13

DNA: TGTGCCAGTAGTATAGGTACTAGCGGAGCCAAAAACATTCAGTACTTC
CDR3: CASSIGTSGAKNIQYF
size: NA
D: TRBD2
V: TRBV19
J: TRBJ2-4
length: 16

DNA: TGTGCCAGGCGACTAGCGGGAGGTAATGAGCAGTTCTTC
CDR3: CARRLAGGNEQFF
size: NA
D: TRBD2
V: TRBV2
J: TRBJ2-1
length: 13

DNA: TGTGCCAGCAGCTTACCCTCCCGGACAGGGGTTGAGCAGTACTTC
CDR3: CASSLPSRTGVEQYF
size: NA
D: TRBD1
V: TRBV7-9
J: TRBJ2-7
length: 15

DNA: TGCGCCAGCAGCTTAGGGACTAGCGCTACCCAACCCTACGAGCAGTACTTC
CDR3: CASSLGTSATQPYEQYF
size: few
D: TRBD2
V: TRBV5-1
J: TRBJ2-7
length: 17

DNA: TGCAGCGTTGATCCCGGTCTGAACACTGAAGCTTTCTTT
CDR3: CSVDPGLNTEAFF
size: NA
D: NA
V: TRBV29-1
J: TRBJ1-1
length: 13

DNA: TGCGCCAGCAGCTTGGAGGCAGGGAGGTACAATGAGCAGTTCTTC
CDR3: CASSLEAGRYNEQFF
size: NA
D: NA
V: TRBV5-1
J: TRBJ2-1
length: 15

DNA: TGTGCCAGCAGTTACAAGGGGAACGGGGAGCTGTTTTTT
CDR3: CASSYKGNGELFF
size: NA
D: NA
V: TRBV6-5
J: TRBJ2-2
length: 13

DNA: TGTGCCAGCAGCTCGACAGCGTACGAGCAGTACTTC
CDR3: CASSSTAYEQYF
size: NA
D: NA
V: TRBV5-5
J: TRBJ2-7
length: 12

DNA: TGTGCCAGCAGACTTGCCCAGGGGATAGAATACGAGCAGTACTTC
CDR3: CASRLAQGIEYEQYF
size: NA
D: NA
V: TRBV27
J: TRBJ2-7
length: 15

DNA: TGCAGCGTTGGGGTAGTCCAGGGGACTGAAGCTTTCTTT
CDR3: CSVGVVQGTEAFF
size: few
D: NA
V: TRBV29-1
J: TRBJ1-1
length: 13

DNA: TGTGCCAGCAGTCCAAATGCGAAAGGGACAGGGGTGACCTACGAGCAGTACTTC
CDR3: CASSPNAKGTGVTYEQYF
size: NA
D: TRBD1
V: TRBV27
J: TRBJ2-7
length: 18

DNA: TGCAGCGTTATGTCGACTGAAGCTTTCTTT
CDR3: CSVMSTEAFF
size: few
D: NA
V: TRBV29-1
J: TRBJ1-1
length: 10

DNA: TGCGCCAGCAGCTTGGAGGGGGCCAGAGAAAAACTGTTTTTT
CDR3: CASSLEGAREKLFF
size: NA
D: TRBD1
V: TRBV5-1
J: TRBJ1-4
length: 14

DNA: TGTGCCTGGAGTGTAGGTGGATTGGGGGCCCGGTATGGCTACACCTTC
CDR3: CAWSVGGLGARYGYTF
size: NA
D: NA
V: TRBV30
J: TRBJ1-2
length: 16